The rows below give T cell receptor beta chains drawn from one sample of a study of regulatory T cells in long-lasting Graves disease. TCRdb independently ran MiXCR on the multiplex PCR reads; one entry per CDR3 protein. The top ten clones hold more than 10% of a sample with approximately 480,000 distinct CDR3 sequences, roughly 16% of them seen once. These same records also appear under a second study, on T cells in Graves' hyperthyroidism and ophthalmopathy.

Specimen: peripheral blood mononuclear cells (PBMCs), collected at new diagnosis, from a patient treated with antithyroid drugs. These receptors all come from a man in his forties with Graves disease. Each CDR3 is given with its conserved first and last residue. The order of the fields is V gene, J gene, CDR3 length, D gene, clone size, CDR3 protein, CDR3 DNA. A D gene is named only where the DNA matches it firmly. Clone size is shown for a subset of rows, as once, few, many or a class of expanded clone.

TRBV30	TRBJ2-4	12	-	many	CACEDSSNIQYF	TGTGCCTGTGAGGACTCTAGTAACATTCAGTACTTC
TRBV25-1	TRBJ2-7	13	-	-	CASSDSRVYEQYF	TGTGCCAGCAGTGACTCTAGGGTTTACGAGCAGTACTTC
TRBV28	TRBJ1-2	12	-	many	CASTGLNYGYTF	TGTGCCAGCACGGGCCTGAACTATGGCTACACCTTC
TRBV29-1	TRBJ2-7	14	TRBD1	many	CSAALGQGSYEQYF	TGCAGCGCTGCCTTGGGACAGGGGTCCTACGAGCAGTACTTC
TRBV20-1	TRBJ2-7	15	-	many	CSARGPGELTYEQYF	TGCAGTGCTAGAGGCCCGGGCGAATTGACCTACGAGCAGTACTTC
TRBV12-3/TRBV12-4	TRBJ2-7	11	-	few	CASSFMREQYF	TGTGCCAGCAGTTTTATGAGGGAGCAGTACTTC
TRBV2	TRBJ1-1	14	-	-	CASSEAGPPTEAFF	TGTGCCAGCAGTGAAGCGGGGCCGCCCACTGAAGCTTTCTTT
TRBV19	TRBJ2-1	14	-	few	CASSRGVSYNEQFF	TGTGCCAGTAGTAGGGGAGTTTCGTACAATGAGCAGTTCTTC
TRBV5-1	TRBJ2-6	16	-	-	CASSLVLGSGANVLTF	TGCGCCAGCAGCTTGGTTTTGGGGTCTGGGGCCAACGTCCTGACTTTC
TRBV20-1	TRBJ2-1	17	TRBD2	-	CSARDRLGTSGYNEQFF	TGCAGTGCTAGAGATCGACTTGGGACTAGCGGTTACAATGAGCAGTTCTTC
TRBV13	TRBJ2-7	17	TRBD2	many	CASSLFQGLAGDGEQYF	TGTGCCAGCAGCCTCTTTCAAGGACTAGCGGGAGATGGCGAGCAGTACTTC
TRBV20-1	TRBJ2-3	17	TRBD2	-	CSARIPTSGGATDTQYF	TGCAGTGCTAGAATCCCCACTAGCGGGGGGGCCACAGATACGCAGTATTTT
TRBV10-3	TRBJ1-1	13	TRBD1	-	CATQGAVGTEAFF	TGTGCCACCCAGGGGGCAGTTGGCACTGAAGCTTTCTTT
TRBV29-1	TRBJ2-3	14	-	many	CSVVMSGHTDTQYF	TGCAGCGTTGTGATGAGTGGCCACACAGATACGCAGTATTTT
TRBV27	TRBJ2-5	13	-	many	CASSLRTEKTQYF	TGTGCCAGCAGTCTGCGGACAGAGAAGACCCAGTACTTC
TRBV25-1	TRBJ1-6	14	-	-	CASSEGSRNSPLHF	TGTGCCAGCAGTGAGGGGTCGAGAAATTCACCCCTCCACTTT
TRBV12-3/TRBV12-4	TRBJ1-4	16	-	few	CASSLLSTATNEKLFF	TGTGCCAGCAGTCTTCTATCAACGGCAACTAATGAAAAACTGTTTTTT
TRBV5-1	TRBJ2-3	16	TRBD2	-	CASSLGGLAGGDTQYF	TGCGCCAGCAGCTTGGGGGGACTAGCGGGAGGAGATACGCAGTATTTT
TRBV10-1	TRBJ1-2	15	TRBD1	many	CARTIKGTEDYGYTF	TGCGCCAGGACAATTAAAGGGACAGAAGACTATGGCTACACCTTC
TRBV7-2	TRBJ2-1	18	TRBD1	-	CASSVGARGQGYYNEQFF	TGTGCCAGCAGCGTAGGGGCCCGGGGACAGGGGTATTACAATGAGCAGTTCTTC
TRBV7-3	TRBJ2-1	16	TRBD2	many	CASSPRPREGLNEQFF	TGTGCCAGCAGCCCGCGACCGCGGGAGGGCCTAAATGAGCAGTTCTTC
TRBV5-1	TRBJ2-7	15	TRBD1	-	CASSPPTGAFYEQYF	TGCGCCAGCAGCCCTCCAACAGGGGCTTTCTACGAGCAGTACTTC
TRBV11-2	TRBJ2-7	17	TRBD2	-	CASSFNGLAGLSYEQYF	TGTGCCAGCAGCTTCAACGGACTAGCGGGTCTCTCCTACGAGCAGTACTTC
TRBV7-3	TRBJ2-2	13	TRBD1	-	CATRQGNTGELFF	TGTGCCACCCGACAGGGGAACACCGGGGAGCTGTTTTTT
TRBV20-1	TRBJ2-7	14	-	few	CSATTLGSSYEQYF	TGCAGTGCAACCACACTGGGTTCGTCCTACGAGCAGTACTTC
TRBV5-1	TRBJ1-1	13	-	few	CASSLAGAGEASF	TGCGCCAGCAGCTTGGCAGGGGCGGGTGAAGCTTCCTTT
TRBV19	TRBJ2-3	17	TRBD2	-	CASSSSGLAGYTDTQYF	TGTGCCAGTAGTTCCAGCGGACTAGCGGGATACACAGATACGCAGTATTTT
TRBV19	TRBJ2-5	13	-	few	CASSMTDQETQYF	TGTGCCAGTAGTATGACAGATCAAGAGACCCAGTACTTC
TRBV30	TRBJ1-4	12	-	many	CAWRIHSEKLFF	TGTGCCTGGAGGATACACAGCGAAAAACTGTTTTTT